What follows is one T cell receptor beta chain and its context. Its target is not known. This record comes from a study of shared clonotypes between healthy human individuals. Turning to the study itself: Each donor's CD4 naive and CD4 memory cells filled three plates apiece, CD8 naive two, and CD8 memory one. Regarding the study as a whole: The authors expected sequencing depth to affect clonotype sharing among donors.

Naive CD8 cells lacked CD45RO, underwent positive selection for CCR7 and left out terminally differentiated effector memory CD45RA+ cells. Donors, without exception, were Caucasian adults residing in Nashville, Tennessee. Every subset had its genomic DNA shared out evenly among several immunoSEQ plates. Some clones are missing from TCRdb's copy, which holds only in-frame ones; the method was immunoSEQ multiplex PCR. The repertoire holds more than 550,000 clones, 90% to 95% seen once, with 24% in the top ten. The CDR3 has 16 residues. V was pared by 2 bases and J by 2 bases, with 12 bases between. Germline CDR1 ENHRY, CDR2 SYGVKD.

The specimen sequenced was naive CD8+ T cells sorted from blood. This TCR was sampled from a man under 40 in good health. This chain links TRBV10-3 with TRBJ1-4, with D uncertain. The CDR3 bases are TGTGCCATCAGTGAGACTCCAGGAAGGACTAATGAAAAACTGTTTTTT. It is translated as CAISETPGRTNEKLFF.